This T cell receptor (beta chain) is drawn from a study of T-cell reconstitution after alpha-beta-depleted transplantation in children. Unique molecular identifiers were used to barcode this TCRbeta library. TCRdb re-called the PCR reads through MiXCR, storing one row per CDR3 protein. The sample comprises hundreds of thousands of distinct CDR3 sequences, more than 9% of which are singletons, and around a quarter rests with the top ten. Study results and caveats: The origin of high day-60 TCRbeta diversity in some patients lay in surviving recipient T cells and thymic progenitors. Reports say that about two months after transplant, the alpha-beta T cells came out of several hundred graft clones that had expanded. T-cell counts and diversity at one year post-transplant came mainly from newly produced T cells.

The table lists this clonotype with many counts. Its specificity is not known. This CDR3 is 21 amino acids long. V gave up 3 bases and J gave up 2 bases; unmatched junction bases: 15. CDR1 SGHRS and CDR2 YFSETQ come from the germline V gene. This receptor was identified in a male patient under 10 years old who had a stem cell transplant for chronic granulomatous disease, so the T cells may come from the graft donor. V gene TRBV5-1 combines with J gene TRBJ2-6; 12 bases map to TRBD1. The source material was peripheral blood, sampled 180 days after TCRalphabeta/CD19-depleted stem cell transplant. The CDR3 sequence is CASSSGTGGVSGSPGANVLTF. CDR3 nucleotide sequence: TGCGCCAGCAGCTCCGGGACAGGGGGCGTTAGCGGCTCCCCTGGGGCCAACGTCCTGACTTTC.